This TCR beta chain was sequenced for a study of human CD4 T cells and Enterobacteriaceae. In its sample, this clone was seen once. The memory gate held CD4+ cells that were not CD45RA+CCR7+CD95- naive cells, over 98% pure. Using immunoSEQ multiplex PCR, the repertoire was profiled, and TCRdb retains in-frame clones only, with some absent. Among about 27,000 clones listed, 80% to 90% were seen once. Germline values: CDR1 SGHTA, CDR2 FQGNSA. Trimming cost V 3 bases and J 6 bases; bases outside gene matches: 7. This CDR3 is built from 15 residues. The origin of this receptor is a human donor in good health. Sequenced material: memory CD4+ T cells from blood. The gene calls are TRBV7-2 and TRBJ1-5; 8 nucleotides align to TRBD1. This chain's CDR3 is CASSLDRAVSQPQHF. DNA for the CDR3: TGTGCCAGCAGCTTGGACAGGGCGGTTAGTCAGCCCCAGCATTTT.